This T cell receptor (beta chain) was observed in a study of blood T cells in healthy people across ages. Study as a whole: Roughly one uniquely barcoded beta molecule per two T cells was captured.

Sample-barcoded 5' priming and a J-beta primer mix drove a second PCR of about 6 to 11 cycles. TCRdb reanalysed the 5' RACE reads using MiXCR and keeps one entry per CDR3 protein. The sample has more than 800,000 distinct CDR3 sequences, 29% seen once. This CDR3 is built from 16 residues. Germline V gene data show CDR1 as MNHEY and CDR2 as SVGEGT. On this clonotype: Compared with germline, one end of the junction differs, possibly owing to a read error.

The TCR originated in a woman of 80 years or more in good health. Sample: blood. The chain is built from TRBV6-2 or TRBV6-3 and TRBJ2-7; possible D gene TRBD1, 5 bases. For the CDR3, the DNA is TGTGCCGGCAGCCCCGCTATATGGGGCCCCAGCTACGAGCAGTACTTC. It translates to CAGSPAIWGPSYEQYF.